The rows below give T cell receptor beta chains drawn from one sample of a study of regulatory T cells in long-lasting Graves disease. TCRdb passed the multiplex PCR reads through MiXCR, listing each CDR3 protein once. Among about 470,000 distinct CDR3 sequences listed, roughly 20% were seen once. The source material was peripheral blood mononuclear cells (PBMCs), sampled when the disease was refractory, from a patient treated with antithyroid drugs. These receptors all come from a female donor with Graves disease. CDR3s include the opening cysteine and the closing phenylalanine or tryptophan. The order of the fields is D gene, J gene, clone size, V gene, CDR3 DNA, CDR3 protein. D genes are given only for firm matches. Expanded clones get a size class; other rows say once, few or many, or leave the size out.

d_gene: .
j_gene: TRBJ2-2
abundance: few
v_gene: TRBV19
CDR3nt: TGTGCCAGTAGTATAAGCCTAGCGCGAATGGAGCTGTTTTTT
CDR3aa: CASSISLARMELFF

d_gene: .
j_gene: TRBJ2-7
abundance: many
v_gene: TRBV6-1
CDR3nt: TGTGCCAGCAGTGACCGTCCCTACGAGCAGTACTTC
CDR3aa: CASSDRPYEQYF

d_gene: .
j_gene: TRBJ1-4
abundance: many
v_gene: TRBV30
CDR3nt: TGTGCCTGGAGAGGGGGATTTAATGAAAAACTGTTTTTT
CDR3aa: CAWRGGFNEKLFF

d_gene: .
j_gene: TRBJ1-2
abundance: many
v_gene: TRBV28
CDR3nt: TGTGCCAGCAGCACGGCCGGGGCGGGAGTACCCTTC
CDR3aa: CASSTAGAGVPF

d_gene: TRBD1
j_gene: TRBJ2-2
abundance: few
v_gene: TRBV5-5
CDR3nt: TGTGCCAGCAGCTTTTGGCAGGGGGCGGCCGGGGAGCTGTTTTTT
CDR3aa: CASSFWQGAAGELFF

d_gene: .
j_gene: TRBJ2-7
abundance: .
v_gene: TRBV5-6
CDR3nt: TGTGCCAGCAGCTTGGAGGTACACGAGCAGTACTTC
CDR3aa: CASSLEVHEQYF

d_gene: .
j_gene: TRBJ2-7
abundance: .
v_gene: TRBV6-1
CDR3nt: TGTGTCAGCAGTCCCCGGGGGGCCATGGGCGAGCAGTACTTC
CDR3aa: CVSSPRGAMGEQYF

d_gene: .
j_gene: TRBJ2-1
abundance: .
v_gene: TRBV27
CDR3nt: TGTGCCAGCAGAGCTAGTGGGGGTTCCAATGAGCAGTTCTTC
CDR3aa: CASRASGGSNEQFF

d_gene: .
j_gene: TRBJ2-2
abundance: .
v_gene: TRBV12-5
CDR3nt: TGTGCTAGTGGCCTCGAAAGGGGGGACACCGGGGAGCTGTTTTTT
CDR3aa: CASGLERGDTGELFF

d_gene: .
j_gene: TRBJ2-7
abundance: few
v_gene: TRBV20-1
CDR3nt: TGCAGTGCTAGAGATGACGATAGGGGACCAGGGCCCACCTACGAGCAGTACTTC
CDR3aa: CSARDDDRGPGPTYEQYF

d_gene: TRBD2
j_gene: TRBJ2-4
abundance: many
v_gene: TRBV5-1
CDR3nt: TGCGCCAGCAGCTCCGGGACTAGCGGGAGAATTAGGAACATTCAGTACTTC
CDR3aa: CASSSGTSGRIRNIQYF

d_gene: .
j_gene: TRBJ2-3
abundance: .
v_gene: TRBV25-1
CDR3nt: TGTGCCAGCAGTTCCCCTTACAGCACAGATACGCAGTATTTT
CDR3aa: CASSSPYSTDTQYF

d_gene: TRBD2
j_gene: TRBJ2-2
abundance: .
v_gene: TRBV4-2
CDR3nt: TGTGCCAGCAGCCAAGAGGCTAGCGGGAACACCGGGGAGCTGTTTTTT
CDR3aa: CASSQEASGNTGELFF

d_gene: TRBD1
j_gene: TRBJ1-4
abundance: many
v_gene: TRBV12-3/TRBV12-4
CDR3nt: TGTGCCAGCACCTACCTCCGACAGGGGGCAGGTGAAAAACTGTTTTTT
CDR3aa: CASTYLRQGAGEKLFF

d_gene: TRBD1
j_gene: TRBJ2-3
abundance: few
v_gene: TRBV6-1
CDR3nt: TGTGCCAGCATCACCGGGACAGAAAACACAGATACGCAGTATTTT
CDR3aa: CASITGTENTDTQYF

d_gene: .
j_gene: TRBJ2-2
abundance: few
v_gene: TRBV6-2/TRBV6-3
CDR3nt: TGTGCCAGCAGTTACGTCTGGAGCGGGGAGCTGTTTTTT
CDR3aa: CASSYVWSGELFF

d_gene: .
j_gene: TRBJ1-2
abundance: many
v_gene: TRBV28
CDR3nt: TGTGCCAGCAGTTCGCGCGCGGGCAGAGGCTACACCTTC
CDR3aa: CASSSRAGRGYTF

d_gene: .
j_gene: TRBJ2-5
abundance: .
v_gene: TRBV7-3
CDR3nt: TGTGCCAGCAGCTTAGCACCTCTAGAGACCCAGTACTTC
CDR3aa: CASSLAPLETQYF

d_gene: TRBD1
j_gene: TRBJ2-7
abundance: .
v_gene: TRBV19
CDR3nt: TGTGCCAGTAGTATCTCCGGGACAGGGGGTGGCGAGCAGTACTTC
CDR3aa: CASSISGTGGGEQYF

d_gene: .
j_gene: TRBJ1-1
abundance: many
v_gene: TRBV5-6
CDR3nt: TGTGCCAGCAGCTTAATGGAAACCGAAGCTTTCTTT
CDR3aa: CASSLMETEAFF

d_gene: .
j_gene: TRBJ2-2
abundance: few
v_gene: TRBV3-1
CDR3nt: TGTGCCAGCAGCCAAGTGCGGAACACCGGGGAGCTGTTTTTT
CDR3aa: CASSQVRNTGELFF

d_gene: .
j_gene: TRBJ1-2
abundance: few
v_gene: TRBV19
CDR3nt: TGTGCCAGTAGCCCAGACAGATCCTATGGCTACACCTTC
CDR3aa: CASSPDRSYGYTF

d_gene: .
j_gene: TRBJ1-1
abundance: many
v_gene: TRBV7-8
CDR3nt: TGTGCCAGCAGCTCCCAACGGATGGTGAACACTGAAGCTTTCTTT
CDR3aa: CASSSQRMVNTEAFF

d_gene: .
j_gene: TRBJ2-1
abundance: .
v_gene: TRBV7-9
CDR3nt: TGTGCCAGCACCCTCCCGGGACCCTCCTACAATGAGCAGTTCTTC
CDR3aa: CASTLPGPSYNEQFF

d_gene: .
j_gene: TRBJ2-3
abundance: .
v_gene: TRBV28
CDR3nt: TGTGCCAGCAGTCCCATGTCCGGACTGGATACGCAGTATTTT
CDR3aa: CASSPMSGLDTQYF

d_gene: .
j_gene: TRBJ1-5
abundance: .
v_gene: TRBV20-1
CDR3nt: TGCAGTGCCCAAGAGGGGGGTGTCGGCCAGCCCCAGCATTTT
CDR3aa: CSAQEGGVGQPQHF

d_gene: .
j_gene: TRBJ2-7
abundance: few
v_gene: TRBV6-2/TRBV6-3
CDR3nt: TGTGCCAGCAGTTATCCTTATTATCCTGCTGGCGAGCAGTACTTC
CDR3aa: CASSYPYYPAGEQYF

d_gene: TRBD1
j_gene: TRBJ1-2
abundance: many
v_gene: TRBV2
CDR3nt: TGTGCCAGCAGGCCCCGGGACAGGAGCGGCTACACCTTC
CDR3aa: CASRPRDRSGYTF

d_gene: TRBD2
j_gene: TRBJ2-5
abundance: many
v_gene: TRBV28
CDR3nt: TGTGCCAGCAGTCCCTGGACTTGGGGGACTAGCGGGGGCCAAGAGACCCAGTACTTC
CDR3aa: CASSPWTWGTSGGQETQYF

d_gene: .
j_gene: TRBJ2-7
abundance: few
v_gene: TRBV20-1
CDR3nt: TGCAGTGCCATAACAGGCGAGCAGTACTTC
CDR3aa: CSAITGEQYF

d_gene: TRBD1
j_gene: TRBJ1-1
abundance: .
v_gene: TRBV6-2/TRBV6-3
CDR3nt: TGTGCCAGCAGACGGACAGGGGGACGAGCTTTCTTT
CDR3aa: CASRRTGGRAFF

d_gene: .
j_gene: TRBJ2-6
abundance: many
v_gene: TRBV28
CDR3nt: TGTGCCAGCATGTCGAGCTCTGGGGCCAACGTCCTGACTTTC
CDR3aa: CASMSSSGANVLTF

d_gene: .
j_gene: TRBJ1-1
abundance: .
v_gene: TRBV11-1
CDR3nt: TGTGCCAGCAGCTTAATGGGGTACGCTGAAGCTTTCTTT
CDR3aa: CASSLMGYAEAFF

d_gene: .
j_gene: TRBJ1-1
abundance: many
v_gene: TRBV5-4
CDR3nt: TGTGCCAGCAGCTTGAAGGGACTGGGAAACACTGAAGCTTTCTTT
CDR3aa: CASSLKGLGNTEAFF

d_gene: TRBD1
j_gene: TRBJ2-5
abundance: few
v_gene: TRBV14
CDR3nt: TGTGCCAGCAGCCACCGGGACAGGGTTTGGGAGACCCAGTACTTC
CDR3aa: CASSHRDRVWETQYF

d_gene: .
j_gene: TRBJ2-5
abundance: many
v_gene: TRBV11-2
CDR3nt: TGTGCCAGCAGCTTAGATTCTTGGGGGCCAGAGACCCAGTACTTC
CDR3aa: CASSLDSWGPETQYF

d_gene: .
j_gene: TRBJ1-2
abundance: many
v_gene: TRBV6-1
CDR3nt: TGTGCCAGCAGCCTCACGGAGGGTAACTATGGCTACACCTTC
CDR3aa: CASSLTEGNYGYTF

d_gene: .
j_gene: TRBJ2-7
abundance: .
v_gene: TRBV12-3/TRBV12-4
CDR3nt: TGTGCCAGCAGTGTAAGACTAGTTGCGGAGCAGTACTTC
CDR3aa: CASSVRLVAEQYF

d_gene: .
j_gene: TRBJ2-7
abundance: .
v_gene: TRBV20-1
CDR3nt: TGCAGTGCTCGTCGAACACCCAACTCCTACGAGCAGTACTTC
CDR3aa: CSARRTPNSYEQYF

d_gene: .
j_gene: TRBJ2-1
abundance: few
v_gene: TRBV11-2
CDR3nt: TGTGCCAGCAGCTTAGAGGGGGTTCTCTACAATGAGCAGTTCTTC
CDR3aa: CASSLEGVLYNEQFF

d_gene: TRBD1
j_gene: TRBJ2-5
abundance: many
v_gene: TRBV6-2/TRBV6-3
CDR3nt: TGTGCCAGCGCCGCAGGGGGTGGTGAGACCCAGTACTTC
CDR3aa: CASAAGGGETQYF

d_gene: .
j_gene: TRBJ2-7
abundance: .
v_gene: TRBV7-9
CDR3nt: TGTGCCAGCAGCTTAGACGGGATGCGGGCCTACGAGCAGTACTTC
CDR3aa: CASSLDGMRAYEQYF

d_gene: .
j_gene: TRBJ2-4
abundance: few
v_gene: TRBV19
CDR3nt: TGTGCCAGTAGTTCCCAGGGAGCAGGCCTCAAAAACATTCAGTACTTC
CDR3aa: CASSSQGAGLKNIQYF

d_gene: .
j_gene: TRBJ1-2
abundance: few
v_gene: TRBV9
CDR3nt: TGTGCCAGCAGCCAAGGCCCCCTAACCTACACCTTC
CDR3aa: CASSQGPLTYTF

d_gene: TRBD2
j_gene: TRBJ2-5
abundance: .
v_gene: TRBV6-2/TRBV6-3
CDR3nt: TGTGCCAGCAGAAAGAGACACAGGACTAGCGGTTTAACGACCCAGTACTTC
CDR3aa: CASRKRHRTSGLTTQYF

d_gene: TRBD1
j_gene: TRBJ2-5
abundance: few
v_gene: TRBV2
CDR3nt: TGTGCCGGACAGGGGGCTGAGACCCAGTACTTC
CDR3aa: CAGQGAETQYF

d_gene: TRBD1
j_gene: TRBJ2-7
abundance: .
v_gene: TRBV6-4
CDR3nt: TGTGCCAGCAGTGACGGACAGGGGACCTACGAGCAGTACTTC
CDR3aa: CASSDGQGTYEQYF

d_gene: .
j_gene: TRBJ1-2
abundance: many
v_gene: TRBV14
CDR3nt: TGTGCCAGCAGCCGAGACACGATATATGGCTACACCTTC
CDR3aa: CASSRDTIYGYTF

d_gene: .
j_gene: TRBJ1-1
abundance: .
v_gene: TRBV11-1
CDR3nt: TGTGCCAGCAACAAGAGGCCAGTCTCATACACTGAAGCTTTCTTT
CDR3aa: CASNKRPVSYTEAFF

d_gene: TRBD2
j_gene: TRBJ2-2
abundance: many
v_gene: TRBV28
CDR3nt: TGTGCCAGCAGCCCGGGAGGATCGAACACCGGGGAGCTGTTTTTT
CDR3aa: CASSPGGSNTGELFF

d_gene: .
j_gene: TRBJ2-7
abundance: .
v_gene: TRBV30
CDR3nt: TGTGCCTGGAGTGTAGGCAGCTCCTACGAGCAGTACTTC
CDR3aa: CAWSVGSSYEQYF

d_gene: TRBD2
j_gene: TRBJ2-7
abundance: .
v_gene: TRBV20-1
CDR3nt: TGCAGTGCTATCAGACTAGCGTTCTACGAGCAGTACTTC
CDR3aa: CSAIRLAFYEQYF

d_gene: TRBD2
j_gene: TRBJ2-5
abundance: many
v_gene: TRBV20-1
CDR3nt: TGCAGTGCTAGAGATTGGGTAGCGGGAAGCCAAGAGACCCAGTACTTC
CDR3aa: CSARDWVAGSQETQYF

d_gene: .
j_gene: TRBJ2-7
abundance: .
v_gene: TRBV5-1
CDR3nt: TGCGCCAGCAGCTTGGGATCGAGGGCGGCCTACGAGCAGTACTTC
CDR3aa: CASSLGSRAAYEQYF

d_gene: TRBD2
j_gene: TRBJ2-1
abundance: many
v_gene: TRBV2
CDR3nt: TGTGCCAGCAGTGAAGGCGGGAGCTCCTACAATGAGCAGTTCTTC
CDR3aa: CASSEGGSSYNEQFF

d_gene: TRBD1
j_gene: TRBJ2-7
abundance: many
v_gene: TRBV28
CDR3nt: TGTGCCAGCAGCTCCCCGGGACAGGGGGACGACGAGCAGTACTTC
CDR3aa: CASSSPGQGDDEQYF

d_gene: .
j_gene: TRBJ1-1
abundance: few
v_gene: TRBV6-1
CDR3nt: TGTGCCAGCAGTGAAGCGCGGGGGCTGAACACTGAAGCTTTCTTT
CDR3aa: CASSEARGLNTEAFF